This note documents a single T cell receptor (beta chain) sequence. V was clipped by 5 bases and J by 0 bases, with 11 bases between them. The CDR3 runs to 15 residues. In germline, CDR1 is SGHRS, CDR2 YFSETQ. The table came from immunoSEQ multiplex PCR; TCRdb's copy has only in-frame clones and leaves some out. The data contain roughly 160,000 clones, around 82% of them singletons. The sample originates from a study of blood T cell repertoires in COVID-19. This receptor was identified in a man aged 18 to 30 with active or convalescent COVID-19. The V and J genes are TRBV5-1 and TRBJ2-2; possible D gene TRBD1, 6 bases. The sequenced material came from peripheral blood. The CDR3 DNA follows: TGCGCCAGCAGTCCAGGGGATACGAACACCGGGGAGCTGTTTTTT. Translating it yields CASSPGDTNTGELFF. The full variable domain, completed using reference TRBV5-1 and TRBJ2-2, is KAGVTQTPRYLIKTRGQQVTLSCSPISGHRSVSWYQQTPGQGLQFLFEYFSETQRNKGNFPGRFSGRQFSNSRSEMNVSTLELGDSALYLCASSPGDTNTGELFFGEGSRLTVL.